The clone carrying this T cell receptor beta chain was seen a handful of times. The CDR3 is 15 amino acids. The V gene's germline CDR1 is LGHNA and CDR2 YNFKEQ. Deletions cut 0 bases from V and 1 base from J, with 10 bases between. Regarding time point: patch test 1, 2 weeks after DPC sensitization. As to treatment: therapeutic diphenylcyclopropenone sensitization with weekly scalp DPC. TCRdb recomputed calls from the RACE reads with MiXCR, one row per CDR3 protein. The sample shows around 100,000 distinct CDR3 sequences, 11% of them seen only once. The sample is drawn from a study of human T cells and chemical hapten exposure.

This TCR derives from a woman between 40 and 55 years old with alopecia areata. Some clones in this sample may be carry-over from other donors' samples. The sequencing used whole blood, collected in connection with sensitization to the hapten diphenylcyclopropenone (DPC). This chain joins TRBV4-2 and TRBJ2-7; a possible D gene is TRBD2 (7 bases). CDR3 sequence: CASSQERGPSYEQYF. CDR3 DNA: TGTGCCAGCAGCCAAGAGCGGGGGCCGTCCTACGAGCAGTACTTC.